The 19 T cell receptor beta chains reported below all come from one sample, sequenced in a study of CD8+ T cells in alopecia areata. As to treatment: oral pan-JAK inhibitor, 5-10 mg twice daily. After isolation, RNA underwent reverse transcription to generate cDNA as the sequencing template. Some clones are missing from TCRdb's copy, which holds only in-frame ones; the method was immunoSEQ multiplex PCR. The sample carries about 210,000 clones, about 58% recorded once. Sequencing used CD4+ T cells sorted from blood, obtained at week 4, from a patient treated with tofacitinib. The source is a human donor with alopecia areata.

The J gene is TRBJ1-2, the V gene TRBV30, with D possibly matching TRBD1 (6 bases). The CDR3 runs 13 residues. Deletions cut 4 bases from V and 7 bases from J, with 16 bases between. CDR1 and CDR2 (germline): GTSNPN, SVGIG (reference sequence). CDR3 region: CAWIYGGEGGYTF. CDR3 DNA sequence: TGTGCCTGGATTTACGGGGGCGAAGGTGGCTACACCTTC.

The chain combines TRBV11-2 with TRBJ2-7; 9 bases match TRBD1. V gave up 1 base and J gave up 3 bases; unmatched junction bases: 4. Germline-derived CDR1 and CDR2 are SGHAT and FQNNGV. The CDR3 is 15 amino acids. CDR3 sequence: CASSLVAGQGYEQYF. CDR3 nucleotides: TGTGCCAGCAGCTTAGTGGCGGGACAGGGCTACGAGCAGTACTTC.

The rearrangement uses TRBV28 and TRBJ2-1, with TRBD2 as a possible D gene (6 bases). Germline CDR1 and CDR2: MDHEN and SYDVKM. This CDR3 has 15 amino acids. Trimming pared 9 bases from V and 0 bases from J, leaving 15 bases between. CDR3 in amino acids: CASSSSGVSYNEQFF. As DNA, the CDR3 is TGTGCCAGTTCCTCATCGGGGGTCTCCTACAATGAGCAGTTCTTC.

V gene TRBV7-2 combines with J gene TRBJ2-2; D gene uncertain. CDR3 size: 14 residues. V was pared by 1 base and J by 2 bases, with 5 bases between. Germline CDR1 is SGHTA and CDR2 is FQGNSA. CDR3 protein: CASSLVINTGELFF. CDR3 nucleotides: TGTGCCAGCAGCTTAGTTATTAACACCGGGGAGCTGTTTTTT.

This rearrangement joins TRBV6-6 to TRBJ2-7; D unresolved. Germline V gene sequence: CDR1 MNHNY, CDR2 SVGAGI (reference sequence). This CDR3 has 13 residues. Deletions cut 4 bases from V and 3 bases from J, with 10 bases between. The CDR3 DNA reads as TGTGCCAGCAGTTTTGAAACAGACTACGAGCAGTACTTC. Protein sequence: CASSFETDYEQYF.

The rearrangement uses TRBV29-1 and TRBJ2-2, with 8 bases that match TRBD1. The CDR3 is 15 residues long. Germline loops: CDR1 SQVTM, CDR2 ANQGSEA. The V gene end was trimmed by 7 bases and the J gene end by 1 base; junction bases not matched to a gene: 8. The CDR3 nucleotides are TGCAGCGCAGGCCGGGACAGGCGGAACACCGGGGAGCTGTTTTTT. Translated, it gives CSAGRDRRNTGELFF.

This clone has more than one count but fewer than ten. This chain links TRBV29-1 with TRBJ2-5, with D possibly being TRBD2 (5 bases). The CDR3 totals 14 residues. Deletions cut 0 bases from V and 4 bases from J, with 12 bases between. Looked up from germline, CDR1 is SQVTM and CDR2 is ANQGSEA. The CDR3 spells CSVEEGRAGETQYF. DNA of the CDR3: TGCAGCGTTGAAGAAGGTCGGGCGGGAGAGACCCAGTACTTC.

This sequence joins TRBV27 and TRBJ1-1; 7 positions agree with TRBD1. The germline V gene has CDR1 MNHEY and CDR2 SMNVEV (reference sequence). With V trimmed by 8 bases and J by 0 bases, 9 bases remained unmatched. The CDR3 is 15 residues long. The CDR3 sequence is CASRERRGLNTEAFF. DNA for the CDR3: TGTGCCAGCCGTGAAAGAAGGGGGCTGAACACTGAAGCTTTCTTT.

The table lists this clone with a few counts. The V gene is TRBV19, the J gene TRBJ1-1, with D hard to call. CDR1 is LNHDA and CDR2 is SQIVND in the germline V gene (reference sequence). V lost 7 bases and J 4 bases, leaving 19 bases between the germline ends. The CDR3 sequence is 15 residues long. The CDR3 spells CASKWDPDSGTEAFF. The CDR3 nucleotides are TGTGCCAGTAAATGGGATCCGGATTCGGGCACTGAAGCTTTCTTT. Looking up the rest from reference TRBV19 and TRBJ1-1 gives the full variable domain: DGGITQSPKYLFRKEGQNVTLSCEQNLNHDAMYWYRQDPGQGLRLIYYSQIVNDFQKGDIAEGYSVSREKKESFPLTVTSAQKNPTAFYLCASKWDPDSGTEAFFGQGTRLTVV.

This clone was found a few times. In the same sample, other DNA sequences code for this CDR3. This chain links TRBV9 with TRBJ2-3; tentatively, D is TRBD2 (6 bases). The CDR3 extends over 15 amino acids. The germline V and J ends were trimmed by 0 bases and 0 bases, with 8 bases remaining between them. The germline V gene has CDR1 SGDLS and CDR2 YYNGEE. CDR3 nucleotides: TGTGCCAGCAGCGTAGGGCTAGCGAGCACAGATACGCAGTATTTT. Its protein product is CASSVGLASTDTQYF.

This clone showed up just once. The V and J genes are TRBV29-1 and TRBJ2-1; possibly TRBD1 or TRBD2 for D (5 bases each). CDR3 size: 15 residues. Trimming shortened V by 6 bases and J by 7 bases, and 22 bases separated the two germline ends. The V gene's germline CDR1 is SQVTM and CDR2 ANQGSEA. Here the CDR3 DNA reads TGCAGCGTGGCCGAGGGCAGGGCGAGAAGTAATGAGCAGTTCTTC. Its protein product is CSVAEGRARSNEQFF.

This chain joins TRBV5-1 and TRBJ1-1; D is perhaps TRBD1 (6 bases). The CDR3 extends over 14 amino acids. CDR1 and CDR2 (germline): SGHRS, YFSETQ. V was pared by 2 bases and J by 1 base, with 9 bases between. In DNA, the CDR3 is TGCGCCAGCAGCTTTGGACAGACGAACACTGAAGCTTTCTTT. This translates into CASSFGQTNTEAFF.

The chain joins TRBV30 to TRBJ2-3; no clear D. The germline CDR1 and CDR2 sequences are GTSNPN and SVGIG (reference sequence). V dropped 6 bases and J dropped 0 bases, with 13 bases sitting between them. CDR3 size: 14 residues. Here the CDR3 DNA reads TGTGCCTGTTCTCGGAATGCTAGCACAGATACGCAGTATTTT. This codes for CACSRNASTDTQYF.

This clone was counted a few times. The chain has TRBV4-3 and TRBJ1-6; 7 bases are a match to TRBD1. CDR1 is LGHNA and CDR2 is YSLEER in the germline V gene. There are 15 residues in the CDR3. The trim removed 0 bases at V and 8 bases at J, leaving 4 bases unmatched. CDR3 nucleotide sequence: TGCGCCAGCAGCCAAGACAGGGGGGGGTATTCACCCCTCCACTTT. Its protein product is CASSQDRGGYSPLHF.

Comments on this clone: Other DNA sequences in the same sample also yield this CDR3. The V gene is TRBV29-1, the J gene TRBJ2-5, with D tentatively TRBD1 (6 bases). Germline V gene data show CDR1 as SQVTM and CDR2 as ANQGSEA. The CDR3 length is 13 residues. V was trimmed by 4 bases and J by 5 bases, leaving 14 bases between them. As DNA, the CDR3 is TGCAGCGTTGTCCAGGGGCGAGGGGAGACCCAGTACTTC. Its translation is CSVVQGRGETQYF.

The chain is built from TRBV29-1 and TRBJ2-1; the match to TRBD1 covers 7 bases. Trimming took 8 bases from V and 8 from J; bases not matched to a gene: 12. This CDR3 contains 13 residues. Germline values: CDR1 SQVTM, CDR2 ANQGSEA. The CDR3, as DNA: TGCAGCCTCTGGACAGGTGGAGGCGATGAGCAGTTCTTC. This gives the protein CSLWTGGGDEQFF.

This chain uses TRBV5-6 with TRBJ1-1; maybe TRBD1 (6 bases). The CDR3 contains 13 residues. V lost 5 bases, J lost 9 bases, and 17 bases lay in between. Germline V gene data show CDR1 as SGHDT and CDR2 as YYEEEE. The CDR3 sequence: CASSQTIDRKAFF. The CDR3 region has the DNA TGTGCCAGCAGTCAAACGATCGACAGGAAAGCTTTCTTT.

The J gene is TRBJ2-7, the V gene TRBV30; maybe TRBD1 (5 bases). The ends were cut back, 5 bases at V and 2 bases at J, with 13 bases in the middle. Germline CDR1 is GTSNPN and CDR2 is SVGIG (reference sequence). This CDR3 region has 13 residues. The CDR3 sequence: CAWDPQDTYEQYF. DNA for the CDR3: TGTGCCTGGGATCCCCAGGACACCTACGAGCAGTACTTC.

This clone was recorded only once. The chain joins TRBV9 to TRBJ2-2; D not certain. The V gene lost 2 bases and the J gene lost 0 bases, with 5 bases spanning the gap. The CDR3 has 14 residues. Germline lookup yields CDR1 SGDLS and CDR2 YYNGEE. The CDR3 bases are TGTGCCAGCAGCGTGGACGCGAACACCGGGGAGCTGTTTTTT. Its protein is CASSVDANTGELFF.